These 29 T cell receptor beta chains were sequenced from one sample in a study of technical replicates of blood from a handful of donors. The assay was immunoSEQ multiplex PCR, and TCRdb's table has in-frame clones only and misses some. The table includes 70,000 to 95,000 clones, around 95% detected once. Sequences were obtained from T cells isolated from PBMCs. The receptors here all came from a human donor in good health.

This chain's CDR3 is CASSNPGGPSSYEQYF. Written as DNA, the CDR3 is TGTGCCAGCAGCAATCCGGGAGGCCCGAGCTCCTACGAGCAGTACTTC. This chain connects TRBV7-9 to TRBJ2-7; 7 positions match TRBD2. CDR1 and CDR2 (germline): SEHNR, FQNEAQ (reference sequence). The CDR3 loop spans 16 amino acids. With 5 bases clipped from V and 0 bases from J, the junction kept 10 bases outside the gene matches.

The chain joins TRBV9 to TRBJ2-1; a weak D match, TRBD2 (5 bases). Germline loops: CDR1 SGDLS, CDR2 YYNGEE. Trimming shortened V by 0 bases and J by 6 bases, and 7 bases separated the two germline ends. This CDR3 spans 13 amino acids. The CDR3 region has the DNA TGTGCCAGCAGCGTAGCTACTAGCAATGAGCAGTTCTTC. Protein sequence: CASSVATSNEQFF. Full variable domain (remainder filled in from reference TRBV9 and TRBJ2-1): DSGVTQTPKHLITATGQRVTLRCSPRSGDLSVYWYQQSLDQGLQFLIQYYNGEERAKGNILERFSAQQFPDLHSELNLSSLELGDSALYFCASSVATSNEQFFGPGTRLTVL.

Only one count was recorded for this clone. The rearrangement uses TRBV10-1 and TRBJ2-2; D may be TRBD2 (5 bases). V lost 2 bases and J lost 4, with 8 bases in between. CDR3 length: 14 residues. CDR1 WNHNN and CDR2 SYGVQD come from the germline V gene (reference sequence). CDR3 nucleotides: TGCGCCAGCAGTGAGGGAGCGGTCACCGGGGAGCTGTTTTTT. This sequence encodes CASSEGAVTGELFF.

The chain employs TRBV25-1 and TRBJ2-5; D ambiguous. Germline lookup yields CDR1 MGHDK and CDR2 SYGVNS. The CDR3 totals 14 residues. The ends were cut back, 3 bases at V and 7 bases at J, with 15 bases in the middle. Here the CDR3 DNA reads TGTGCCAGCAGTGACCCCCTTAGATCGCGGACCCAGTACTTC. As protein: CASSDPLRSRTQYF.

The chain joins TRBV19 to TRBJ2-4; tentatively, D is TRBD1 (5 bases). The germline V and J ends were trimmed by 3 bases and 7 bases, with 19 bases remaining between them. Per germline, CDR1 LNHDA and CDR2 SQIVND (reference sequence). The CDR3 extends over 16 amino acids. Here the CDR3 reads CASSMWTTDIGNIQYF. DNA for the CDR3: TGTGCCAGTAGTATGTGGACAACCGATATAGGGAACATTCAGTACTTC.

This chain joins TRBV28 and TRBJ1-2, with TRBD1 as a possible D gene (6 bases). Germline V gene sequence: CDR1 MDHEN, CDR2 SYDVKM. The V end was cut by 5 bases, the J end by 7 bases, with 20 bases between. This CDR3 region has 15 residues. This CDR3 is CASSTPGAGDGGYTF. CDR3 nucleotides: TGTGCCAGCAGTACCCCCGGGGCAGGGGATGGTGGCTACACCTTC.

The chain uses TRBV7-2 and TRBJ2-5; perhaps TRBD2 as D (5 bases). This CDR3 has 13 residues. Germline V gives CDR1 SGHTA, CDR2 FQGNSA. Trimming took 5 bases from V and 7 from J, leaving 14 bases between them. In DNA, the CDR3 is TGTGCCAGCAGCCCCGGGATGGAGGTGACCCAGTACTTC. Amino acid sequence: CASSPGMEVTQYF.

The chain links TRBV27 to TRBJ2-5; TRBD2 is a possible D gene (6 bases). This CDR3 is 14 amino acids long. With 5 bases removed from V and 2 bases from J, the gap between germline ends came to 12 bases. Per the germline V gene, CDR1 is MNHEY and CDR2 is SMNVEV (reference sequence). CDR3 nucleotide sequence: TGTGCCAGCAGTCAAGGGACTGAGCAAGAGACCCAGTACTTC. As protein: CASSQGTEQETQYF.

This chain links TRBV7-2 with TRBJ1-3; D remains unclear. The CDR3 has 15 residues. Germline CDR1 SGHTA, CDR2 FQGNSA. Between the trimmed V and J ends, which lost 5 bases and 0 bases, there was a span of 11 bases. This chain's CDR3 is CASSPQSDSGNTIYF. CDR3 DNA sequence: TGTGCCAGCAGCCCACAGTCGGACTCTGGAAACACCATATATTTT.

The gene calls are TRBV19 and TRBJ1-1; a weak D match, TRBD1 (6 bases). Per the germline V gene, CDR1 is LNHDA and CDR2 is SQIVND (reference sequence). The length of the CDR3 is 15 residues. V lost 1 base to trimming and J lost 3 bases, with 12 bases between them. This CDR3 is CASSIGQGRDTEAFF. The DNA of the CDR3 is TGTGCCAGTAGTATAGGGCAGGGGCGGGACACTGAAGCTTTCTTT.

The V gene is TRBV7-9, the J gene TRBJ2-2; 8 bases match TRBD1. CDR3 size: 15 residues. V was pared by 4 bases and J by 4 bases, with 5 bases of the junction left unmatched. Germline values: CDR1 SEHNR, CDR2 FQNEAQ (reference sequence). The CDR3 loop reads CASSSTGGITGELFF. The CDR3 DNA reads as TGTGCCAGCAGCTCCACAGGGGGAATCACCGGGGAGCTGTTTTTT.

V and J are TRBV27 and TRBJ2-7; the match to TRBD2 covers 10 bases. There are 13 residues in the CDR3. Germline V lookup: CDR1 MNHEY, CDR2 SMNVEV (reference sequence). J lost 7 bases, V lost 8 bases, and 8 bases had no gene match. DNA of the CDR3: TGTGCCAGCCGGACTAGCGGAAACACAGAGCAGTACTTC. Protein: CASRTSGNTEQYF.

The genes are TRBV10-1 and TRBJ1-2, with D perhaps matching TRBD1 (6 bases). This CDR3 is 14 amino acids long. From germline, CDR1 is WNHNN and CDR2 SYGVQD (reference sequence). Trimming stripped 3 bases from V and 3 bases from J, with 11 bases between. Written as DNA, the CDR3 is TGCGCCAGCAGTGACTCGACAGGATACTATGGCTACACCTTC. Its translation: CASSDSTGYYGYTF.

This rearrangement joins TRBV19 to TRBJ2-2, with D perhaps TRBD1 (6 bases). V lost 1 base and J 6 bases, leaving 15 bases between the germline ends. This CDR3 spans 16 amino acids. The germline gives CDR1 LNHDA, CDR2 SQIVND (reference sequence). The CDR3 DNA reads TGTGCCAGTAGTATAGGACTACAGGGTAGGGCCGGGGAGCTGTTTTTT. It specifies CASSIGLQGRAGELFF.

This chain connects TRBV4-1 to TRBJ1-1; 11 positions agree with TRBD1. This CDR3 comprises 14 residues. With V trimmed by 1 base and J by 8 bases, 3 bases remained unmatched. Germline V gene data show CDR1 as MGHRA and CDR2 as YSYEKL. CDR3: CASSQVGQGVEAFF. In DNA, the CDR3 is TGCGCCAGCAGCCAAGTGGGACAGGGGGTGGAAGCTTTCTTT.

This chain joins TRBV5-1 and TRBJ1-2, with 8 bases matching TRBD1. J lost 8 bases, V lost 4 bases, and 10 bases had no gene match. The CDR3 covers 14 residues. In germline, CDR1 is SGHRS, CDR2 YFSETQ. CDR3 loop: CASSHSTGVEGYTF. The CDR3 DNA sequence: TGCGCCAGCAGCCATTCGACAGGGGTCGAAGGCTACACCTTC.

This rearrangement joins TRBV6-1 to TRBJ1-1; D unresolved. The CDR3 loop spans 14 amino acids. V was pared by 2 bases and J by 1 base, with 8 bases between. Germline V CDR1 and CDR2: MNHNS, SASEGT. The CDR3 protein is CASSESAENTEAFF. CDR3 nucleotide sequence: TGTGCCAGCAGTGAATCTGCAGAGAACACTGAAGCTTTCTTT.

The chain couples TRBV2 to TRBJ2-1; 9 bases line up with TRBD2. V shed 10 bases and J 5 bases; nucleotides not matched to a gene: 9. The CDR3 is 14 residues long. The germline V gene has CDR1 SNHLY and CDR2 FYNNEI. Here the CDR3 DNA reads TGTGCCACCTACCCTAGCGGGAAGGACAATGAGCAGTTCTTC. Translated, it gives CATYPSGKDNEQFF. The variable domain in full, completed from reference TRBV2 and TRBJ2-1, reads EPEVTQTPSHQVTQMGQEVILRCVPISNHLYFYWYRQILGQKVEFLVSFYNNEISEKSEIFDDQFSVERPDGSNFTLKIRSTKLEDSAMYFCATYPSGKDNEQFFGPGTRLTVL.

This clone was seen once. The chain employs TRBV29-1 and TRBJ1-2, with D tentatively TRBD1 (6 bases). The V end lost 3 bases, the J end lost 7 bases, and 24 bases lay between the germline ends. Germline CDR1 and CDR2: SQVTM and ANQGSEA. The CDR3 totals 16 residues. This CDR3 reads CSVDSFGKGLGGGYTF. The CDR3 DNA reads TGCAGCGTTGATTCGTTTGGAAAGGGGCTAGGGGGTGGCTACACCTTC.

This chain joins TRBV4-2 and TRBJ2-3; 12 positions agree with TRBD2. The CDR3 sequence is 18 residues long. Trimming took 0 bases from V and 7 from J; bases not matched to a gene: 11. Looked up from germline, CDR1 is LGHNA and CDR2 is YNFKEQ. The CDR3 DNA follows: TGTGCCAGCAGCCAAGATGCCCCCGGGCTAGCGGGGGGGTATACGCAGTATTTT. Protein product: CASSQDAPGLAGGYTQYF.

The chain links TRBV19 to TRBJ2-3; D is possibly TRBD1 (6 bases). This CDR3 is built from 17 residues. Germline V gene lookup returns CDR1 LNHDA and CDR2 SQIVND (reference sequence). V gave up 2 bases and J gave up 4 bases, with 19 bases separating them. The CDR3 loop reads CASSIKLGQGMADTQYF. CDR3 bases: TGTGCCAGTAGTATAAAGCTCGGGCAGGGGATGGCAGATACGCAGTATTTT.

The rearrangement joins TRBV2 to TRBJ1-1; the D gene is possibly TRBD1 (6 bases). This CDR3 comprises 15 residues. CDR1 SNHLY and CDR2 FYNNEI come from the germline V gene. Trimming removed 6 bases from V and 6 bases from J, with 20 bases in between. CDR3 sequence reads: CASRTTGFEDAEAFF. The CDR3 coding sequence is TGTGCCAGCAGAACTACAGGGTTTGAGGACGCTGAAGCTTTCTTT.

V and J are TRBV6-4 and TRBJ2-3, with TRBD1 identical over 7 bases. This CDR3 has 16 amino acids. The germline V gene has CDR1 MRHNA and CDR2 SNTAGT. J gave up 5 bases and V 8 bases, and 16 bases lay outside the gene matches. CDR3 sequence: CASPEPTGIFLDTQYF. Written as DNA, the CDR3 is TGTGCCAGCCCCGAACCGACAGGGATTTTTCTAGATACGCAGTATTTT.

This chain uses TRBV28 with TRBJ2-2, with D uncertain. The CDR3 has 11 amino acids. Germline CDR1 reads MDHEN; CDR2 reads SYDVKM. Trimming shortened V by 6 bases and J by 6 bases, and 5 bases separated the two germline ends. The DNA of the CDR3 is TGTGCCAGCAGATCTCCCGGGGAGCTGTTTTTT. It encodes CASRSPGELFF.

The V call is TRBV9, the J call TRBJ1-2; a weak D match, TRBD1 (6 bases). The V and J ends lost 3 bases and 0 bases respectively, with 12 bases between them. CDR3 size: 15 residues. Germline lookup yields CDR1 SGDLS and CDR2 YYNGEE. The CDR3 reads CASSEGGYSNYGYTF. The CDR3 bases are TGTGCCAGCAGCGAAGGGGGATACTCTAACTATGGCTACACCTTC.

This clone was recorded once. The chain employs TRBV10-2 and TRBJ1-6; D is ambiguous. CDR1 and CDR2 (germline): WSHSY, SAAADI. V was clipped by 6 bases and J by 9 bases, with 12 bases between them. This CDR3 spans 13 amino acids. The CDR3 bases are TGCGCCAGCAGATTGCCTATTGTTTCACCCCTCCACTTT. Amino acids: CASRLPIVSPLHF.

The genes are TRBV28 and TRBJ2-4; tentative D call: TRBD1 (6 bases). This CDR3 is 14 amino acids long. CDR1 MDHEN and CDR2 SYDVKM come from the germline V gene. V lost 9 bases and J lost 2, with 14 bases in between. CDR3 sequence (DNA): TGTGCCAGTATAGAAGGGGGATCCAAAAACATTCAGTACTTC. This encodes CASIEGGSKNIQYF.

The rearrangement links TRBV5-4 to TRBJ1-4; D may be TRBD1 (5 bases). Trimming stripped 5 bases from V and 7 bases from J, with 15 bases between. Germline CDR1 reads SGHNT; CDR2 reads YYREEE (reference sequence). This CDR3 is 14 amino acids long. The CDR3 sequence is CASSAAGPAEKLFF. DNA of the CDR3: TGTGCCAGCAGTGCCGCGGGGCCGGCTGAAAAACTGTTTTTT.

The rearrangement links TRBV2 to TRBJ2-7, with D uncertain. Germline assignment: CDR1 SNHLY and CDR2 FYNNEI. CDR3 size: 12 residues. V was shortened by 8 bases and J by 6 bases, with 14 bases between the two germline ends. The CDR3 sequence is CASRPSPGEQYF. The CDR3 nucleotides are TGTGCCAGCCGACCCTCCCCAGGCGAGCAGTACTTC. Variable domain in full (rest from reference TRBV2 and TRBJ2-7): EPEVTQTPSHQVTQMGQEVILRCVPISNHLYFYWYRQILGQKVEFLVSFYNNEISEKSEIFDDQFSVERPDGSNFTLKIRSTKLEDSAMYFCASRPSPGEQYFGPGTRLTVT.